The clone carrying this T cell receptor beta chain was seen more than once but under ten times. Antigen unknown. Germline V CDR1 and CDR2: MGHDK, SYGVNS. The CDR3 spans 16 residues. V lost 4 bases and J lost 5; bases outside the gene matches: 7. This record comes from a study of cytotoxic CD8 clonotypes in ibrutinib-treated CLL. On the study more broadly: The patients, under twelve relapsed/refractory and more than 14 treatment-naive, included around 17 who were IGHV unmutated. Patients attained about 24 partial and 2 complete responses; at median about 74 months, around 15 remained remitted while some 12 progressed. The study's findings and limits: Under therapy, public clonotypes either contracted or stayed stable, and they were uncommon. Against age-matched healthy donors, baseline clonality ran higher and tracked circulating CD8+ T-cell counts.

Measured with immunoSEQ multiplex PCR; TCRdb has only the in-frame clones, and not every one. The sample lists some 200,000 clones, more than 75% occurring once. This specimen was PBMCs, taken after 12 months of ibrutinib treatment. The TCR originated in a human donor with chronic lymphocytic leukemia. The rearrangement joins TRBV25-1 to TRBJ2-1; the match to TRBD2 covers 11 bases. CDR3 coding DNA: TGTGCCAGCAGTGTAACTAGCGGGGGCTCGGACAATGAGCAGTTCTTC. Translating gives CASSVTSGGSDNEQFF.